This T cell receptor beta chain came from a study of identical twins. Study-wide findings and caveats: Conclusions were drawn cross-sectionally by statistical analysis, without following the same donors. Insertions ran lower in abundant cord blood beta clonotypes, though not in memory repertoires. Twin-shared out-of-frame alpha sequences showed excess low generation probability.

Looked up from germline, CDR1 is SGHRS and CDR2 is YFSETQ. The CDR3 totals 15 residues. Trimming took 0 bases from V and 5 from J, leaving 14 bases between them. It was template switching that added a universal primer site, and there were unique molecular identifiers on the cDNA. TCRdb called the 5' RACE reads again in MiXCR, with one record for every CDR3 protein. Of approximately 220,000 distinct CDR3 sequences listed, 6.5% to 8.5% were seen once; the top ten hold 1.9%. In regard to this clonotype: Its antigen is as yet unknown.

These data also formed part of another study, on yellow fever vaccine responses in identical twins.

The sample was memory (CD45RO+) T cells sorted from blood. This chain joins TRBV5-1 and TRBJ2-5, with D unclear. The receptor comes from a woman in her late teens or twenties in good health. CDR3 region: CASSLAADLKETQYF. DNA of the CDR3: TGCGCCAGCAGCTTGGCCGCAGACCTAAAGGAGACCCAGTACTTC.